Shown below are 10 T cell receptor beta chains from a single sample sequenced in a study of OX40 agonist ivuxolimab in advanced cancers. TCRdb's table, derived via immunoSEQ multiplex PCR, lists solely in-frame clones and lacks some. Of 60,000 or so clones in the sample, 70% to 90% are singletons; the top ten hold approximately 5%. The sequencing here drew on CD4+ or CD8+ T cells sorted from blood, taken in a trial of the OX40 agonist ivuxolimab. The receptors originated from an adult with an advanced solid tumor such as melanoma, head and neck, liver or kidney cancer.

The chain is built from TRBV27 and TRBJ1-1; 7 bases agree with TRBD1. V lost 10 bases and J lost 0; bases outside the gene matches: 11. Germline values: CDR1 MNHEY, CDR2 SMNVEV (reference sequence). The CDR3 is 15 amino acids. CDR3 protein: CATFRSGQMNTEAFF. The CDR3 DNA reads TGTGCCACCTTTCGCTCGGGACAGATGAACACTGAAGCTTTCTTT.

The CDR3 DNA reads as TGTGCCAGCAGGGAGACTGGGTCTAACTATGGCTACACCTTC. This encodes CASRETGSNYGYTF. The chain joins TRBV6-1 to TRBJ1-2; D uncertain. The germline gives CDR1 MNHNS, CDR2 SASEGT. V lost 6 bases and J 0 bases, leaving 11 bases between the germline ends. There are 14 residues in the CDR3.

CDR3: CASSQRTGPPPYSNQPQHF. The CDR3 nucleotides are TGTGCCAGCAGTCAGAGGACAGGGCCGCCCCCCTATAGCAATCAGCCCCAGCATTTT. The chain has TRBV27 and TRBJ1-5; 8 nucleotides line up with TRBD1. The CDR3 consists of 19 residues. V was clipped by 5 bases and J by 0 bases; unmatched bases: 15. Germline CDR1 is MNHEY and CDR2 is SMNVEV (reference sequence).

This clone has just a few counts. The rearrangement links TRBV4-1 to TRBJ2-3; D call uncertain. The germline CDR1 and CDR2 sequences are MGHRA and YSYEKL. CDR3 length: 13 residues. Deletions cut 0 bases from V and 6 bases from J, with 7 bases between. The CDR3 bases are TGCGCCAGCAGCCAAGAGAGGCAGGATACGCAGTATTTT. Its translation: CASSQERQDTQYF.

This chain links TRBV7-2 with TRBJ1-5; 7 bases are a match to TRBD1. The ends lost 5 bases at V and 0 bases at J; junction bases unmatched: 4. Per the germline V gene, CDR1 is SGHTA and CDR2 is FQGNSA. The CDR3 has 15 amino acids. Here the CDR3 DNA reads TGTGCCAGCAGCCTCGGGACAGTTAGCAATCAGCCCCAGCATTTT. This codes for CASSLGTVSNQPQHF.

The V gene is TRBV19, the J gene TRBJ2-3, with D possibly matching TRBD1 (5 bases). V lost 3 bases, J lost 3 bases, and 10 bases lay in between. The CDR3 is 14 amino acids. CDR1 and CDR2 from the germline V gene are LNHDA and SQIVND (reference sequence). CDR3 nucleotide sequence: TGTGCCAGTAGTATTTGGGGCAGAACAGATACGCAGTATTTT. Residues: CASSIWGRTDTQYF.

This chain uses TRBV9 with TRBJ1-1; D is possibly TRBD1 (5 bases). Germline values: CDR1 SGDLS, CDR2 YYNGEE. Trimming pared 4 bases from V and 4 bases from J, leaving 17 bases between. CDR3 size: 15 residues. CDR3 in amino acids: CASSPRDSFGTEAFF. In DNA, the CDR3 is TGTGCCAGCAGCCCCAGAGACAGTTTTGGCACTGAAGCTTTCTTT.

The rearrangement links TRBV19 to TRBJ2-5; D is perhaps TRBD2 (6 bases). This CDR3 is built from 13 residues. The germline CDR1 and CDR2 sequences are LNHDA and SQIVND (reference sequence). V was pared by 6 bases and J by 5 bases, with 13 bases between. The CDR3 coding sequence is TGTGCCAGTAGGAAGACTAGTTATGAGACCCAGTACTTC. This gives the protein CASRKTSYETQYF.

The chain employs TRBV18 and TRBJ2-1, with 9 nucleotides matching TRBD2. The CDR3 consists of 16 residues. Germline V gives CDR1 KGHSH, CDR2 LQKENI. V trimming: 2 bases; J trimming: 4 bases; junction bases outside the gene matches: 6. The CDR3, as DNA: TGTGCCAGCTCACCAGAGCTAGCGGGGACGTACAATGAGCAGTTCTTC. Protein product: CASSPELAGTYNEQFF. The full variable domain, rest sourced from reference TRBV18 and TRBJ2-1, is NAGVMQNPRHLVRRRGQEARLRCSPMKGHSHVYWYRQLPEEGLKFMVYLQKENIIDESGMPKERFSAEFPKEGPSILRIQQVVRGDSAAYFCASSPELAGTYNEQFFGPGTRLTVL.

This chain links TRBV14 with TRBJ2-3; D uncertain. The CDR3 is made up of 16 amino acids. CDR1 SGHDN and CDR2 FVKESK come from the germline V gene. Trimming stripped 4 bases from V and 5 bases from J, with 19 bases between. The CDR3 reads CASSPPRRGFLDTQYF. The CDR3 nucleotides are TGTGCCAGCAGCCCACCACGGAGAGGATTTTTAGATACGCAGTATTTT.